This T cell receptor beta chain was identified during a study of blood T cell repertoires in COVID-19. At the level of the study: The cDNA or gDNA used as material had been derived from T cells, B-cell-depleted T cells, or PBMCs.

The CDR3 contains 15 residues. Germline CDR1 is MNHEY and CDR2 is SMNVEV (reference sequence). Trimming took 1 base from V and 13 from J; bases not matched to a gene: 13. Methods used by the authors: Reference gene primer amplification gave estimated nucleated cell counts. The method was immunoSEQ multiplex PCR; TCRdb's version includes in-frame clones alone and lacks a portion of them. V and J calls and clone size are given by that table; D and trimming were obtained from the DNA. The sample lists about 220,000 clones; less than 90% were seen once. The specimen sequenced was peripheral blood. The source is a woman aged 60-75 years who had recovered from COVID-19. The rearrangement joins TRBV27 to TRBJ2-1; 7 bases agree with TRBD1. CDR3 in DNA: TGTGCCAGCAGTTTATGGGGCGGACAGGCCAAGAAACAGTTCTTC. Translating it yields CASSLWGGQAKKQFF.